Included here is one T cell receptor (beta chain) sequence, with context. Original processing notes: Amplification with reference gene primers provided the estimates of nucleated cell counts. Data came from immunoSEQ multiplex PCR; TCRdb stores just in-frame clones and leaves some out. The D gene and trimming were derived from the DNA, and the V and J assignments and clone size from that table. The table records a few hundred thousand clones, around four fifths of them present only once. Participants were aged about 18 to 100 years, lived in roughly 23 US areas, and enrolled virtually. Participants had their cohort set by participant-reported clinical history. The source of the sample is a study of blood T cell repertoires in COVID-19. As for the study in general: Nucleic acid was either cDNA or gDNA, and it came from T cells, B-cell-depleted T cells, or PBMCs.

V was pared by 3 bases and J by 4 bases, with 12 bases between. CDR1 is MNHEY, CDR2 SMNVEV, per germline (reference sequence). This CDR3 spans 14 amino acids. V usage is TRBV27 and J usage is TRBJ1-1, with a weak D call TRBD1 (5 bases). Sequenced input: PBMCs or T cells enriched from blood (not recorded which). The sequence derives from a man in his forties who had recovered from COVID-19. In nucleotides, the CDR3 is TGTGCCAGCAGTTTTAGGCGGGGGTTCACTGAAGCTTTCTTT. Amino acid sequence: CASSFRRGFTEAFF.